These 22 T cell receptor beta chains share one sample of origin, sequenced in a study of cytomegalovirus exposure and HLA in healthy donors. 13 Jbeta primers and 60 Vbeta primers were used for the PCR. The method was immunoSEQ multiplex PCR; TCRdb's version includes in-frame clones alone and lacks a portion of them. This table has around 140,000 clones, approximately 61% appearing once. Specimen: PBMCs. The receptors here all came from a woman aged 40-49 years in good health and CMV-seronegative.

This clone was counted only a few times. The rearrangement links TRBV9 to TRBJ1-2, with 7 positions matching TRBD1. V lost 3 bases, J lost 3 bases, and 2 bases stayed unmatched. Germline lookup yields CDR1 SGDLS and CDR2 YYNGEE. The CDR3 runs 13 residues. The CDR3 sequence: CASSAGQDYGYTF. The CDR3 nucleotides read TGTGCCAGCAGCGCCGGACAGGACTATGGCTACACCTTC.

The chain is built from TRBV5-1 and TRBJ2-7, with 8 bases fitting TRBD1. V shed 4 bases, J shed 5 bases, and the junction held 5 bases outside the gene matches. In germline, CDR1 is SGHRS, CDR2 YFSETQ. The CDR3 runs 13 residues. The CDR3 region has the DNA TGCGCCAGCAGCCCTGGACAGGGCCACGAGCAGTACTTC. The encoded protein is CASSPGQGHEQYF.

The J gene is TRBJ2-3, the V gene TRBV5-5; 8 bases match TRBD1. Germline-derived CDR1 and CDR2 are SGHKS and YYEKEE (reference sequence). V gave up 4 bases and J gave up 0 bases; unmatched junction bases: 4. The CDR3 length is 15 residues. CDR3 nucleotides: TGTGCCAGCAGCACGGGACAGGCTAGCACAGATACGCAGTATTTT. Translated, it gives CASSTGQASTDTQYF.

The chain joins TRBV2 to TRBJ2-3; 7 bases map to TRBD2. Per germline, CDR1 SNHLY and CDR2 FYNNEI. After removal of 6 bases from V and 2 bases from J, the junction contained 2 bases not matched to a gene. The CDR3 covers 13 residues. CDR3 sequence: CASSGLVTDTQYF. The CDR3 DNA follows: TGTGCCAGCAGCGGACTAGTCACAGATACGCAGTATTTT.

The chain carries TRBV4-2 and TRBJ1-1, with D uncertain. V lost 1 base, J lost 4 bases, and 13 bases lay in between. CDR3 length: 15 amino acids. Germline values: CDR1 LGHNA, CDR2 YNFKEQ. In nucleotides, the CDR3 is TGTGCCAGCAGCCAAGTTTTCCGGGTGGGCACTGAAGCTTTCTTT. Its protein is CASSQVFRVGTEAFF.

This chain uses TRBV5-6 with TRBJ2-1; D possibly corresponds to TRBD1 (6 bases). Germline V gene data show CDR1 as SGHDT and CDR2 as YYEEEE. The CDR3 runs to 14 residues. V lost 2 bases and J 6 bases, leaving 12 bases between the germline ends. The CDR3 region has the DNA TGTGCCAGCAGCTTCGATCTAGGGGGCAATGAGCAGTTCTTC. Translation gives CASSFDLGGNEQFF. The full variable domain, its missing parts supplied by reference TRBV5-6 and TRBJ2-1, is DAGVTQSPTHLIKTRGQQVTLRCSPKSGHDTVSWYQQALGQGPQFIFQYYEEEERQRGNFPDRFSGHQFPNYSSELNVNALLLGDSALYLCASSFDLGGNEQFFGPGTRLTVL.

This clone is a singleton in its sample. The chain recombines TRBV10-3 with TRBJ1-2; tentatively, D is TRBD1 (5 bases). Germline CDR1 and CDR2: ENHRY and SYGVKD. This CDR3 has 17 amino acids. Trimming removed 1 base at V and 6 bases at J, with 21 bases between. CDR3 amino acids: CAISEFSQGSQGDGYTF. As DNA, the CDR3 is TGTGCCATCAGTGAGTTCTCCCAGGGATCTCAGGGCGATGGCTACACCTTC.

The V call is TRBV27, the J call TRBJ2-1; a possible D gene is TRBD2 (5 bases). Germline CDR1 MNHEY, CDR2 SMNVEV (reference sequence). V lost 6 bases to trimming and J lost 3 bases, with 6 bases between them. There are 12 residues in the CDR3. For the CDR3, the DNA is TGTGCCAGCAGGGGGAGCTACAATGAGCAGTTCTTC. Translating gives CASRGSYNEQFF.

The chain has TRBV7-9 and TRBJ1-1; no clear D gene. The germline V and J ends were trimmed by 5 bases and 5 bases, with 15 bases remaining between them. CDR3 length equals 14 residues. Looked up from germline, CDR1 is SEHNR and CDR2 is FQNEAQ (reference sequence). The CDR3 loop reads CASSVREGGTEAFF. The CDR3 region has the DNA TGTGCCAGCAGCGTACGGGAGGGAGGTACTGAAGCTTTCTTT.

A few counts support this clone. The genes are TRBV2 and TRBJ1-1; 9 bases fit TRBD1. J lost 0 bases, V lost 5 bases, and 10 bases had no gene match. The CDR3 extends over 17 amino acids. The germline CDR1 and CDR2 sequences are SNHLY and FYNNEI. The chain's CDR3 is CASSWTGEYTMNTEAFF. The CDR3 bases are TGTGCCAGCAGTTGGACAGGGGAATACACAATGAACACTGAAGCTTTCTTT.

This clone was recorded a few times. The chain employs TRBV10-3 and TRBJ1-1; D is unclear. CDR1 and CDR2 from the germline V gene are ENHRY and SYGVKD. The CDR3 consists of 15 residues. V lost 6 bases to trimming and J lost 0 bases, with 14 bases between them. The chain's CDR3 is CAIRDVAGLNTEAFF. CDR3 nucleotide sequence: TGTGCCATCAGAGACGTCGCGGGATTGAACACTGAAGCTTTCTTT.

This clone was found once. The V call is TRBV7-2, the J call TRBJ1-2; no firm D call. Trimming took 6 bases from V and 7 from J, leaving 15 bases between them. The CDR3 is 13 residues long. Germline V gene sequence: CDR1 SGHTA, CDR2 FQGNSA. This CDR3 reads CASSPGSNSGYTF. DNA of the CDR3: TGTGCCAGCAGTCCGGGGAGTAATAGTGGCTACACCTTC.

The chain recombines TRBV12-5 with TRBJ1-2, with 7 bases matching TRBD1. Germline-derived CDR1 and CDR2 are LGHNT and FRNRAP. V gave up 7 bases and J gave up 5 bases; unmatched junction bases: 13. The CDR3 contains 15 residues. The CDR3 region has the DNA TGTGCTAGTGCCTCTGAGGCGGGACAGCTATATGGCTACACCTTC. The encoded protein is CASASEAGQLYGYTF.

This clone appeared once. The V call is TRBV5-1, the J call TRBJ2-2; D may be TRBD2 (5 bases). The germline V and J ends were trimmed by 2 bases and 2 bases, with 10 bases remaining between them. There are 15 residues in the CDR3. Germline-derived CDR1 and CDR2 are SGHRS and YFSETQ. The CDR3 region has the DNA TGCGCCAGCAGCTTCAGCGGCTCAAACACCGGGGAGCTGTTTTTT. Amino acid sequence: CASSFSGSNTGELFF.

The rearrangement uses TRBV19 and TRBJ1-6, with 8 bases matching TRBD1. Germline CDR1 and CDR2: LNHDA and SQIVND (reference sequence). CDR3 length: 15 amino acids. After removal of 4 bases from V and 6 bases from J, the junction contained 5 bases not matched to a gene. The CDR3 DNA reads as TGTGCCAGTAGTACGGGACAGGTGATTAATTCACCCCTCCACTTT. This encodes CASSTGQVINSPLHF.

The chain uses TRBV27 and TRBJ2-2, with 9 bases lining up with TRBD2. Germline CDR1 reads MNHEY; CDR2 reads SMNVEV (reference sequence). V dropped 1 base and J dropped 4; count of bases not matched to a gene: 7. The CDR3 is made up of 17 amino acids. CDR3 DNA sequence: TGTGCCAGCAGTTTATTTCCTAGCGGGGCCGTCACCGGGGAGCTGTTTTTT. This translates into CASSLFPSGAVTGELFF.

The CDR3 coding sequence is TGTGCCAGCAGCTTAGCTCATCCCGGGGAGCTGTTTTTT. Translation: CASSLAHPGELFF. The gene calls are TRBV7-9 and TRBJ2-2; D is undetermined. V was trimmed by 0 bases and J by 6 bases, leaving 5 bases between them. Germline V CDR1 and CDR2: SEHNR, FQNEAQ (reference sequence). CDR3 length equals 13 residues.

The CDR3 DNA is TGTGCCTGGAGGCCGGGACAGTATAATTCACCCCTCCACTTT. This translates into CAWRPGQYNSPLHF. The J gene is TRBJ1-6, the V gene TRBV30; 7 nucleotides line up with TRBD1. The V and J ends lost 3 bases and 4 bases, in that order; junction bases with no gene match: 3. The CDR3 is 14 residues long. CDR1 is GTSNPN and CDR2 is SVGIG in the germline V gene (reference sequence).

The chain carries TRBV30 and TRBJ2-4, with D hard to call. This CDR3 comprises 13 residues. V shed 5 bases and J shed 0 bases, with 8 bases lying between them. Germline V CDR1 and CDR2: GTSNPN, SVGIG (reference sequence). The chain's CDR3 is CAWERLAKNIQYF. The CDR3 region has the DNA TGTGCCTGGGAGAGATTAGCCAAAAACATTCAGTACTTC.

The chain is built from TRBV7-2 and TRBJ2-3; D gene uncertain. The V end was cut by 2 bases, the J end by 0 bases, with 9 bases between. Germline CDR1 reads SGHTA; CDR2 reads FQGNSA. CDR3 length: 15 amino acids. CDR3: CASSLTGRSTDTQYF. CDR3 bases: TGTGCCAGCAGCTTAACCGGCAGGAGCACAGATACGCAGTATTTT.

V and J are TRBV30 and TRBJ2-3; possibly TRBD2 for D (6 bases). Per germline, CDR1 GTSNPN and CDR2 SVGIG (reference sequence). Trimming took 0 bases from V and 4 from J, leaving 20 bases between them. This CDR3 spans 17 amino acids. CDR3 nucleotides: TGTGCCTGGAGTGTTTCTTCGGGGAGGAGGGTCTCAGATACGCAGTATTTT. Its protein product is CAWSVSSGRRVSDTQYF.

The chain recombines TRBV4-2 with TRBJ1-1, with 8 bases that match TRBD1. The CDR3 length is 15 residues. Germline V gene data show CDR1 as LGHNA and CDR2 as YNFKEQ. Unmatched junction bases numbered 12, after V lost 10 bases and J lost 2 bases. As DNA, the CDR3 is TGTGCCACCTCCATGGGGGACAGGTTTAACACTGAAGCTTTCTTT. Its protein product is CATSMGDRFNTEAFF.